This T cell receptor (beta chain) was documented in a study of blood T cell repertoires in COVID-19. Overall study context: Spain, Italy and the United States supplied samples that represented acute and convalescent COVID-19.

Original methodology: Cell counts per sample came from amplifying reference gene primers. TCRdb keeps only in-frame clones here, not all; method: immunoSEQ multiplex PCR. That table gives V, J and clone size, and the DNA gave D and trimming. The sample yields about 81,000 clones, 88% seen once. This clonotype was obtained from a woman over 75 with acute or convalescent COVID-19. The sample taken for sequencing was peripheral blood.

CDR3 nucleotide sequence: TGCAGTGCTAGTGCGACTCGAGCAGAAAACTACAATGAGCAGTTCTTC. Its translation is CSASATRAENYNEQFF. This rearrangement joins TRBV20-1 to TRBJ2-1; no reliable D call. CDR1 and CDR2 (germline): DFQATT, SNEGSKA (reference sequence). V gave up 3 bases and J gave up 3 bases, with 18 bases separating them. The CDR3 is made up of 16 amino acids.